This T cell receptor (beta chain) was sequenced during a study of shared clonotypes between healthy human individuals. V lost 3 bases to trimming and J lost 1 base; unmatched junction nucleotides: 9. Germline CDR1 is SGHRS and CDR2 is YFSETQ. This CDR3 spans 19 amino acids. Study-wide results and limits: The study drew on few donors, limiting represented genetic and exposure-history diversity.

With regard to this clone: Its cognate antigen is unknown.

Naive CD45RA+ and memory CD45RA-negative subsets were split from CD4+ cells. Samples underwent the assay at deep level. This table comes from immunoSEQ multiplex PCR, and its TCRdb copy is limited to in-frame clones, with some not included. The sample carries 2 million to 3 million clones, roughly 93% recorded once. This chain connects TRBV5-1 to TRBJ2-2; 13 bases are a match to TRBD2. The sequencing input was naive CD4+ T cells from PBMCs. Documented subset: CD45RA+ positively selected. The receptor was isolated from a man aged 18 to 30 in good health. Some clones in this sample may be carry-over from other donors' samples. CDR3 sequence (DNA): TGCGCCAGCAGCTATGATACTAGCGGGAGGGCCAGGAACACCGGGGAGCTGTTTTTT. Its protein product is CASSYDTSGRARNTGELFF. Using reference TRBV5-1 and TRBJ2-2 for the parts outside the CDR3, the full variable domain is KAGVTQTPRYLIKTRGQQVTLSCSPISGHRSVSWYQQTPGQGLQFLFEYFSETQRNKGNFPGRFSGRQFSNSRSEMNVSTLELGDSALYLCASSYDTSGRARNTGELFFGEGSRLTVL.